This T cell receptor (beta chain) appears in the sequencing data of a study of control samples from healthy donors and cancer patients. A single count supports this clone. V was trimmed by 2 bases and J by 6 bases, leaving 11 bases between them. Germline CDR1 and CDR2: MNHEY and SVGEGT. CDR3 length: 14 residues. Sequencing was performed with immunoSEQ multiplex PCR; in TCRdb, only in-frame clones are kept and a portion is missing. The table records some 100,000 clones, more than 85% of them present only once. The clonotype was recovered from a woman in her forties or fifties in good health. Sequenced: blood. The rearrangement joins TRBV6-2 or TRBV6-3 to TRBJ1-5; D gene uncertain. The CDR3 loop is CASSYKGLGQPQHF. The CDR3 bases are TGTGCCAGCAGTTACAAAGGACTTGGTCAGCCCCAGCATTTT.